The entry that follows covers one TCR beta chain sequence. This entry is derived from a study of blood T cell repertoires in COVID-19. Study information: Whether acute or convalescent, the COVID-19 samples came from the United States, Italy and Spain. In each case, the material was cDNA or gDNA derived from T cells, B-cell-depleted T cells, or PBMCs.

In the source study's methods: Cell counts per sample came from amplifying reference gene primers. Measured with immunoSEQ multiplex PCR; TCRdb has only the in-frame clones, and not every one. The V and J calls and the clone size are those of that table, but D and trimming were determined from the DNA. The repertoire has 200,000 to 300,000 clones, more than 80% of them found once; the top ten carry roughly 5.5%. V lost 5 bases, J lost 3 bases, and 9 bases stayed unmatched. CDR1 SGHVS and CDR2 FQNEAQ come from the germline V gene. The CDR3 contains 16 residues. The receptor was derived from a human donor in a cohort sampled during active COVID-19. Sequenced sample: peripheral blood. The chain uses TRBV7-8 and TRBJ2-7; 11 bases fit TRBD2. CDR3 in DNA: TGTGCCAGCAGCCCCGGGACTAGCGGTGTGGGCTACGAGCAGTACTTC. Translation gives CASSPGTSGVGYEQYF. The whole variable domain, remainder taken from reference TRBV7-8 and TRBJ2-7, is GAGVSQSPRYKVAKRGQDVALRCDPISGHVSLFWYQQALGQGPEFLTYFQNEAQLDKSGLPSDRFFAERPEGSVSTLKIQRTQQEDSAVYLCASSPGTSGVGYEQYFGPGTRLTVT.